This T cell receptor (beta chain) was sequenced for a study of blood T cell repertoires in COVID-19. Original handling: The assay estimated nucleated cells by amplifying reference gene primers. The data were produced by immunoSEQ multiplex PCR, yet TCRdb's version contains in-frame clones alone and is incomplete. Clonal size and the V and J genes are those of that table, whereas D and trimming came from the DNA. This sample yields approximately 50,000 clones, of which over 90% are seen a single time; 3.1% belongs to the top ten. Germline V CDR1 and CDR2: MDHEN, SYDVKM. The CDR3 totals 15 residues. Losses at the gene ends were 1 base for V and 11 bases for J; bases not matched to a gene: 13.

This chain links TRBV28 with TRBJ1-2; 7 bases are a match to TRBD1. The sample consisted of peripheral blood. The TCR was taken from a human donor in a cohort sampled during active COVID-19. DNA for the CDR3: TGTGCCAGCAGTTTATTAGGTAGGGGGCGCCTGGGATACACCTTC. It specifies CASSLLGRGRLGYTF.